This record covers a single TCR beta chain. Its antigen is not identified. Before sequencing took place, the ViraFEST assay used viral peptide pools to expand antigen-specific CD4+ T cells. Having been cultured for roughly 11 days, the cells underwent CD4+ T cell isolation. A positive SARS-CoV-2 PCR test fell between March and December 2020. Cultures used roughly 2 million PBMC per well, approximately 10 IU/ml IL-2 and approximately 11 ug/ml peptides. The record originates from a study of vaccination effects on CD4 cells after COVID-19. Study-level information: Sample donation by two convalescent patients took place 16 days and one week before vaccination.

Findings and caveats of the study: The study got few convalescent patients and did not collect any early post-infection timepoints.

The repertoire was sequenced with immunoSEQ multiplex PCR; TCRdb's copy has only in-frame clones and lacks some. The table records 20,000 to 25,000 clones, about 80% of them present only once. Sequenced here: CD4+ T cells from PBMCs cultured with a peptide pool, sampled before COVID-19 vaccination. The source is a human donor who had a prior SARS-CoV-2 infection.

DNA for the CDR3: TGTGCCAGCAGCTCTAGCGGGGCTCAAGAGACCCAGTACTTC. Translating it yields CASSSSGAQETQYF. This chain joins TRBV7-3 and TRBJ2-5, with TRBD2 identical over 9 bases. V was clipped by 4 bases and J by 2 bases; unmatched bases: 2. The CDR3 loop spans 14 amino acids. Looked up from germline, CDR1 is SGHTA and CDR2 is FQGTGA.